This T cell receptor (beta chain) came from a study of T cell repertoires and HLA-DP antigens. Study overall: Versus self, one alloantigen differed at one groove amino acid, the other at about 9. Donors were two male and one female, aged 18-to-29 to 60-to-69. DNA input averaged approximately 220 ng in sorted CD137+CD4+ and around 1,200 ng in pre-culture CD4+.

As to this clone: Its antigen is not identified.

From germline, CDR1 is LNHDA and CDR2 SQIVND (reference sequence). CDR3 length: 16 amino acids. V was trimmed by 1 base and J by 2 bases, leaving 11 bases between them. Study observations and caveats: Clones undetected before culture averaged 36.3% against one allele and 45% to 60% against the other.

Assay used: immunoSEQ multiplex PCR; TCRdb lists only in-frame clones, some missing. The repertoire holds about 73,000 clones, with 80% as singletons. What was sequenced was CD4+ T cells from PBMCs. The receptor was isolated from a man aged 55 to 70 in good health and CMV-seronegative. V is TRBV19 and J is TRBJ2-2; D is ambiguous. CDR3 region: CASSIATPPNTGELFF. The CDR3 nucleotides are TGTGCCAGTAGTATAGCGACCCCCCCTAACACCGGGGAGCTGTTTTTT.